The clone carrying this T cell receptor (beta chain) came up a few times. Antigen specificity is unknown. This CDR3 spans 16 amino acids. V was trimmed by 2 bases and J by 0 bases, leaving 11 bases between them. The data belong to a study of blood T cells in healthy people across ages. Study-wide results and limits: Significant beta diversity loss was already apparent by age roughly 44, declining roughly linearly.

Drawing of peripheral blood yielded roughly 10 milliliters from each donor. Total RNA extracted from each sample amounted to at least 6 micrograms. PCR was performed a second time for 7 to 11 cycles using a sample-barcoded 5' primer and a J-beta primer mix. A 12-random-nucleotide template-switch adaptor tagged each cDNA molecule. TCRdb re-analysed the 5' RACE reads in MiXCR, keeping a single row per CDR3 protein. This table has around 970,000 distinct CDR3 sequences, approximately 50% appearing once. The chain uses TRBV12-3 or TRBV12-4 and TRBJ1-5; unclear D gene. The sequenced sample was blood. The source is a woman between 55 and 75 years old in good health. CDR3 in amino acids: CASSLSQPHSNQPQHF. The CDR3 bases are TGTGCCAGCAGTTTATCGCAGCCCCATAGCAATCAGCCCCAGCATTTT.